This T cell receptor (beta chain) was sequenced during a study of molecular identifiers for immune sequencing clone quantification (dated 2018 in TCRdb). With regard to the full study: For a replicate experiment, RNA from about 20,000 or 100,000 naive CD8 T cells was divided into five aliquots, of which four were sequenced. This methods study used CD8 T cells to benchmark TCR RNA copy counting and molecular-identifier clustering-based TCR repertoire sequencing (MIDCIRS).

The method was PCR. Sequencing used an Illumina HiSeq 4000. Preparation of bulk TCR libraries followed a previously described approach, with the TCR primers listed in Table S5. Purification of total RNA was performed with the Qiagen AllPrep DNA/RNA kit. Before analysis, reads from multiple sequencing runs of the same library were pooled. In the original analysis: Reads were retained only if the reads had an exact TCR constant sequence, and the retained reads were trimmed to 150 nt and grouped according to their 12-nt molecular barcodes. Reads inside each barcode group were sub-clustered using a 15% Levenshtein threshold, and a quality-weighted consensus sequence was constructed for each RNA molecule. Non-functional sequences were filtered out, along with any lower-count sequence sitting one edit away from another sequence. Based on a fit of two negative binomial distributions, barcode sub-clusters having less than 20% of the maximum read count were discarded. TCRdb redid the processing of the public reads, applying fastp at Q25 and MiXCR, and retained in-frame beta chains. Rows merge per CDR3 protein into single entries with the most common DNA and genes. The V and J calls come from TCRdb's annotation, not from the publication. For this sample there are under 650,000 distinct CDR3 sequences; 15% to 20% appear just once. The ten largest clones take up roughly 0.83% of the sample.

As to this clonotype: What this receptor recognizes is not known. A read error is possible here, since a much larger clone lies one base away.

Summary of the overall study and its limitations: Identical TCR molecules sharing a barcode could cause highly expanded clone sizes to be underestimated. Modeling indicated approximately 3.1 TCR RNA copies recovered per cell, compared with 9.5 to 10 by digital PCR, which implies a capture efficiency of about 31%. A single cell's worth of spiked-in Jurkat TCR RNA was reported detectable even among one million naive CD8 T cells. When barcode sub-clustering was not used, chimeric consensus sequences inflated TCR diversity, with chimeras reaching as high as 47%. In CMV-specific effector cells, clones with more than 20 RNA copies accounted for over 97% of molecules, whereas in naive cells such clones accounted for under 1%. The naive libraries included spiked-in Jurkat TCR RNA (approximately 11 copies' worth), and this RNA is not part of the donor repertoire.

Libraries of naive CD8 T cells were built from about 19,000 to 1,100,000 sorted cells, with 10%, 30% or 50% of the purified RNA used. Naive CD8 T cells, defined as CD8+CD4-CCR7+CD45RA+, were FACS-sorted into RLT Plus buffer on a BD FACSAria II. To test detection sensitivity, Jurkat RNA equivalent to more than eight TCR copies was spiked into samples of roughly 18,000-1,000,000 naive CD8 T cells. CD8 T cells were enriched using RosetteSep CD8+ T Cell Enrichment Cocktail and Ficoll-Paque, and the enriched cells then underwent ACK red cell lysis. Sequences MNHEY (CDR1) and SMNVEV (CDR2) are obtained from the germline V gene (reference sequence). From its cysteine to its phenylalanine, the CDR3 spans 13 amino acids. Just CDR3 DNA is preserved here, 39 bases in frame from base 1. Trimming takes 5 bases from V and 7 bases from J, and the germline ends sit 14 bases apart.

In this chain, TRBV27 is recombined with TRBJ1-1; the D gene remains uncertain. Sequencing was performed on naive CD8+ T cells from blood, with Jurkat cell RNA spiked in. The intended sense of this specimen's cell subset or site label: FACS-sorted CD8+CD4-CCR7+CD45RA+ naive T cells. The sequence derives from a human donor in good health. Some libraries in this study had Jurkat cell RNA spiked in. DNA sequence: TGTGCCAGCAGTCCCTCATGGAGCATTGAAGCTTTCTTT. Its translation is CASSPSWSIEAFF.